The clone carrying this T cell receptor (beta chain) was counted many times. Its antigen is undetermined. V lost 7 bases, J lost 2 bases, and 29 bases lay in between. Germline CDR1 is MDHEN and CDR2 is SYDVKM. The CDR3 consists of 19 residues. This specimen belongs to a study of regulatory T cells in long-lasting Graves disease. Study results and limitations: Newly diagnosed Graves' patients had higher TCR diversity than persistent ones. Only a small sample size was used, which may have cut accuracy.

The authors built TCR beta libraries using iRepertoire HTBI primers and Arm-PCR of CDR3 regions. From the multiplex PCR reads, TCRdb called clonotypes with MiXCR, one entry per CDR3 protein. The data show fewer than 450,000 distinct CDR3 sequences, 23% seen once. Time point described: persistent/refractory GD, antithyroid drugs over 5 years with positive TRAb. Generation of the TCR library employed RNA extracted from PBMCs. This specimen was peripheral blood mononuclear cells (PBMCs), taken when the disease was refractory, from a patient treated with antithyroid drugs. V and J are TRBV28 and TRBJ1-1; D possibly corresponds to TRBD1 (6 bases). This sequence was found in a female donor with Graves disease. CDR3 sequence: CASTKLGGVLGMENTEAFF. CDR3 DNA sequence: TGTGCCAGCACCAAATTAGGGGGAGTCCTAGGAATGGAAAACACTGAAGCTTTCTTT.